The TCR beta chain under discussion was sequenced for a study of shared clonotypes between healthy human individuals. The study separated CD4+ cells into CD45RA+ naive and CD45RA-negative memory subsets. Germline assignment: CDR1 MDHEN and CDR2 SYDVKM. The CDR3 totals 14 residues. Notes on this clone: The antigen is unknown. The junction differs from germline at one of its ends, possibly a read error.

The assay was carried out at the deep level. As processed by the authors: Filtering differed since immunoSEQ provided only junctions, with no quality scores. Here immunoSEQ multiplex PCR was the method, and the copy in TCRdb shows in-frame clones only, minus some. V, J and clone size reflect that table, while D and trimming were determined from the DNA. The sample lists roughly 1,600,000 clones, just under 99% seen once, with 0.36% in the top ten. Study-wide points: Rarefaction revealed incomplete sorted-subset sequencing despite large depth.

The specimen sequenced was naive CD4+ T cells sorted from blood. Subset: CD45RA+ positively selected. The clonotype originates from a young man in good health. V is TRBV28 and J is TRBJ2-7; D uncertain. Here the CDR3 reads CASTLGNGPYEQYF. The DNA for the CDR3 is TGTGCCAGCACTTTAGGGAACGGTCCCTACGAGCAGTACTTC.